This T cell receptor (beta chain) comes out of a study of T cell responses to AZD1222 COVID-19 vaccine. Germline CDR1 is MNHEY and CDR2 is SVGAGI. V lost 4 bases, J lost 5 bases, and 4 bases stayed unmatched. The CDR3 spans 13 residues. On this clone itself: The antigen is not known.

Study conclusions and caveats: Repertoires in all cases were sampled only once the peak T cell response had passed. White British people made up most donors, females outnumbered males, and clonal diversity was possibly underestimated.

Sequencing was performed with immunoSEQ multiplex PCR; in TCRdb, only in-frame clones are kept and a portion is missing. The data show under 150,000 clones, with about nine tenths seen just once and roughly 3.1% held by the top ten. V is TRBV6-5 and J is TRBJ1-2, with 7 bases lining up with TRBD1. This sample comprised peripheral blood, obtained on day 0 of AZD1222 vaccination. The TCR sequence derives from an adult in good health. The CDR3 spells CASSFDRVYGYTF. The CDR3 DNA follows: TGTGCCAGCAGTTTCGACAGGGTGTATGGCTACACCTTC.